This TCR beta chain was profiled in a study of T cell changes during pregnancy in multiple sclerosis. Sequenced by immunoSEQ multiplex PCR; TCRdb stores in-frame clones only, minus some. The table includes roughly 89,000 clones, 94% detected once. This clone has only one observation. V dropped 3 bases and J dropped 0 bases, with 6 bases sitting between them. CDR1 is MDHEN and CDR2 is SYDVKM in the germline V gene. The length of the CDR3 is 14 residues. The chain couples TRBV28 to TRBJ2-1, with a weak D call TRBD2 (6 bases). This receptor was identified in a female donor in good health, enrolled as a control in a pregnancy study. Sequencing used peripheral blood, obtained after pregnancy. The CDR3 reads CASSLGGSYNEQFF. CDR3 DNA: TGTGCCAGCAGTTTGGGGGGCTCCTACAATGAGCAGTTCTTC.